Following are 27 T cell receptor beta chains from one sample sequenced in a study of Ad26.COV2.S vaccination and SARS-CoV-2 variants. Treatment defined: roughly 20 received Ad26.COV2.S at low or high dose, single or two shots; about 5 received placebo; per-sample allocation not given. Samples were taken on day 63 after the first vaccine or placebo injection. Repertoires were generated with immunoSEQ multiplex PCR, while TCRdb's copy carries only in-frame clones and drops some. The data show roughly 400,000 clones, about 91% seen once. The material sequenced was peripheral blood, taken in a trial of Ad26.COV2.S vaccine versus placebo. These receptors were obtained from a person between 18 and 65 years old who received the Ad26.COV2.S COVID-19 vaccine or a placebo.

The CDR3 DNA follows: TGTGCCAGCAGTTTACGACGACAGTCCGGGGAGCTGTTTTTT. It specifies CASSLRRQSGELFF. The chain carries TRBV27 and TRBJ2-2; tentatively, D is TRBD1 (5 bases). There are 14 residues in the CDR3. Germline assignment: CDR1 MNHEY and CDR2 SMNVEV (reference sequence). V lost 2 bases and J lost 6, with 10 bases in between.

V usage is TRBV2 and J usage is TRBJ2-3; a weak D match, TRBD1 (7 bases). The V end was cut by 6 bases, the J end by 4 bases, with 17 bases between. Germline loops: CDR1 SNHLY, CDR2 FYNNEI. This CDR3 is 15 amino acids long. This CDR3 reads CASSRQGTSSDTQYF. The CDR3, as DNA: TGTGCCAGCAGCCGACAGGGAACTAGCTCAGATACGCAGTATTTT. The complete variable domain, with remaining parts taken from reference TRBV2 and TRBJ2-3, reads EPEVTQTPSHQVTQMGQEVILRCVPISNHLYFYWYRQILGQKVEFLVSFYNNEISEKSEIFDDQFSVERPDGSNFTLKIRSTKLEDSAMYFCASSRQGTSSDTQYFGPGTRLTVL.

The J gene is TRBJ2-2, the V gene TRBV19; D might be TRBD1 (5 bases). The CDR3 runs to 11 residues. In germline, CDR1 is LNHDA, CDR2 SQIVND (reference sequence). The CDR3 loop is CSRQYTGELFF. CDR3 DNA sequence: TGTTCAAGACAGTACACCGGGGAGCTGTTTTTT.

This chain connects TRBV24-1 to TRBJ1-1; 7 nucleotides match TRBD1. The CDR3 contains 12 residues. V lost 7 bases, J lost 7 bases, and 5 bases stayed unmatched. Germline CDR1 reads KGHDR; CDR2 reads SFDVKD. The CDR3: CATRGTGVEAFF. CDR3 in DNA: TGTGCCACCAGGGGAACAGGGGTTGAAGCTTTCTTT.

CDR3 nucleotides: TGCGCCAGCAGTGACCTAGCGGGGAACACCGGGGAGCTGTTTTTT. Protein sequence: CASSDLAGNTGELFF. The V call is TRBV10-1, the J call TRBJ2-2, with 8 positions matching TRBD2. J lost 1 base, V lost 3 bases, and 1 base had no gene match. The CDR3 extends over 15 amino acids. Per germline, CDR1 WNHNN and CDR2 SYGVQD (reference sequence).

This clone has only one observation. CDR3 in amino acids: CASTLAGRAQPQHF. The CDR3 DNA reads TGTGCCAGCACCTTGGCGGGGAGGGCTCAGCCCCAGCATTTT. This chain joins TRBV2 and TRBJ1-5; D is undetermined. Germline V gene sequence: CDR1 SNHLY, CDR2 FYNNEI. This CDR3 comprises 14 residues. Trimming shortened V by 7 bases and J by 6 bases, and 16 bases separated the two germline ends.

V is TRBV9 and J is TRBJ2-1, with 14 bases matching TRBD2. Germline CDR1 is SGDLS and CDR2 is YYNGEE. The CDR3 contains 15 residues. V dropped 4 bases and J dropped 7; count of bases not matched to a gene: 4. The CDR3 DNA follows: TGTGCCAGCAGCCCAAGGACTAGCGGGAGGAATGAGCAGTTCTTC. Translation: CASSPRTSGRNEQFF. The full variable domain, its missing parts supplied by reference TRBV9 and TRBJ2-1, is DSGVTQTPKHLITATGQRVTLRCSPRSGDLSVYWYQQSLDQGLQFLIQYYNGEERAKGNILERFSAQQFPDLHSELNLSSLELGDSALYFCASSPRTSGRNEQFFGPGTRLTVL.

Concerning this clone itself: The missing conserved phenylalanine or tryptophan at the end of this CDR3 makes a read error likely. No DNA is shown, since the ends of the CDR3 on it are uncertain; the CDR3 is the one TCRdb lists. This rearrangement joins TRBV6-4 to TRBJ2-7. Inclusive of both ends, the CDR3 amounts to 11 amino acids. Germline CDR1 reads MRHNA; CDR2 reads SNTAGT. Here the CDR3 reads CASSDRARGWG.

V is TRBV18 and J is TRBJ2-7; 12 bases are shared with TRBD2. The CDR3 sequence is 16 residues long. Germline assignment: CDR1 KGHSH and CDR2 LQKENI. V trimming: 0 bases; J trimming: 9 bases; junction bases outside the gene matches: 9. DNA of the CDR3: TGTGCCAGCTCACCACCGCTAGCGGGAGGGCCGGTTGGGCAGTACTTC. It codes for CASSPPLAGGPVGQYF.

The V call is TRBV7-8, the J call TRBJ2-1, with 11 bases identical to TRBD2. The CDR3 has 16 residues. The V gene end was trimmed by 0 bases and the J gene end by 8 bases; junction bases not matched to a gene: 6. From germline, CDR1 is SGHVS and CDR2 FQNEAQ. CDR3 loop: CASSLASGRAKDEQFF. The CDR3 DNA is TGTGCCAGCAGCTTAGCTAGCGGGAGGGCCAAGGATGAGCAGTTCTTC.

This sequence joins TRBV2 and TRBJ1-1; TRBD1 matches at 9 bases. Germline trimming cut 6 bases from V and 1 base from J; bases unmatched to any gene: 3. Germline CDR1 SNHLY, CDR2 FYNNEI. This CDR3 has 14 residues. The DNA of the CDR3 is TGTGCCAGCAGGGGGGGACAGGGGAACACTGAAGCTTTCTTT. This translates into CASRGGQGNTEAFF.

The chain has TRBV9 and TRBJ2-1; D unresolved. Germline V CDR1 and CDR2: SGDLS, YYNGEE. Trimming left V 0 bases short and J 7 bases short, with 11 bases between. This CDR3 is 14 amino acids long. The CDR3 region has the DNA TGTGCCAGCAGCGTAGGCAAAGGCCGAAATGAGCAGTTCTTC. Protein product: CASSVGKGRNEQFF.

V usage is TRBV28 and J usage is TRBJ1-1, with D hard to call. In germline, CDR1 is MDHEN, CDR2 SYDVKM. V was trimmed by 5 bases and J by 1 base, leaving 17 bases between them. The CDR3 totals 16 residues. In nucleotides, the CDR3 is TGTGCCAGCAGTCCGGGAGCGCGTCAGAGGAACACTGAAGCTTTCTTT. Translated: CASSPGARQRNTEAFF.

The rearrangement joins TRBV10-3 to TRBJ2-2; no clear D gene. Trimming removed 1 base at V and 3 bases at J, with 18 bases between. This CDR3 contains 18 residues. From germline, CDR1 is ENHRY and CDR2 SYGVKD. CDR3 nucleotides: TGTGCCATCAGTGAGTTGTGGGTGGGGTCCCAGGACACCGGGGAGCTGTTTTTT. Its protein is CAISELWVGSQDTGELFF.

The rearrangement joins TRBV6-5 to TRBJ1-1; D is unresolved. Germline values: CDR1 MNHEY, CDR2 SVGAGI. This CDR3 contains 13 residues. The V end was cut by 7 bases, the J end by 0 bases, with 9 bases between. CDR3 residues: CASNGRLNTEAFF. CDR3 DNA: TGTGCCAGCAACGGCAGACTGAACACTGAAGCTTTCTTT.

This chain links TRBV29-1 with TRBJ2-5; TRBD1 aligns across 7 bases. V trimming: 7 bases; J trimming: 5 bases; junction bases outside the gene matches: 7. This CDR3 has 12 residues. Germline CDR1 SQVTM, CDR2 ANQGSEA. CDR3 sequence (DNA): TGCAGCGAAACAGGGGACGGGGAGACCCAGTACTTC. Translation gives CSETGDGETQYF.

The rearrangement uses TRBV19 and TRBJ2-2, with 8 bases aligning to TRBD1. The junction had 5 bases not matched to a gene; V was cut back by 5 bases and J by 0 bases. CDR3 length equals 16 residues. Germline V gene sequence: CDR1 LNHDA, CDR2 SQIVND (reference sequence). CDR3 loop: CASSVTQGANTGELFF. In DNA, the CDR3 is TGTGCCAGTAGTGTCACACAGGGGGCGAACACCGGGGAGCTGTTTTTT.

V is TRBV7-2 and J is TRBJ2-1; D ambiguous. The germline V gene encodes CDR1 SGHTA and CDR2 FQGNSA. The V end lost 2 bases, the J end lost 2 bases, and 10 bases lay between the germline ends. CDR3 length: 15 residues. The CDR3: CASSLQADTYNEQFF. As DNA, the CDR3 is TGTGCCAGCAGCTTACAGGCAGACACCTACAATGAGCAGTTCTTC.

The chain links TRBV19 to TRBJ2-5; TRBD2 might be the D (6 bases). In germline, CDR1 is LNHDA, CDR2 SQIVND (reference sequence). The V end lost 7 bases, the J end lost 2 bases, and 29 bases lay between the germline ends. The CDR3 runs to 19 residues. The CDR3 DNA reads TGTGCCAGTATTGGAGGGGCCCCTATAGGGCGACCCTCACAAGAGACCCAGTACTTC. Translated, it gives CASIGGAPIGRPSQETQYF.

This clone is a singleton in its sample. This chain joins TRBV28 and TRBJ2-7, with a weak D call TRBD2 (5 bases). V lost 5 bases to trimming and J lost 4 bases, with 21 bases between them. The CDR3 is 16 residues long. From germline, CDR1 is MDHEN and CDR2 SYDVKM. The CDR3 reads CASSPPGLLAKYEQYF. The CDR3 DNA reads TGTGCCAGCAGTCCCCCGGGTTTGCTAGCTAAGTACGAGCAGTACTTC.

The rearrangement links TRBV11-2 to TRBJ2-3; no reliable D call. V was trimmed by 0 bases and J by 3 bases, leaving 4 bases between them. The CDR3 totals 13 residues. The V gene's germline CDR1 is SGHAT and CDR2 FQNNGV. In nucleotides, the CDR3 is TGTGCCAGCAGCTTAGAAGGGACAGATACGCAGTATTTT. It codes for CASSLEGTDTQYF.

The chain employs TRBV7-3 and TRBJ2-2; D is uncertain. Germline values: CDR1 SGHTA, CDR2 FQGTGA. Trimming took 5 bases from V and 6 from J, leaving 10 bases between them. This CDR3 spans 13 amino acids. CDR3 amino acids: CASSPVTSGELFF. Here the CDR3 DNA reads TGTGCCAGCAGCCCGGTGACATCCGGGGAGCTGTTTTTT.

The chain uses TRBV28 and TRBJ2-7, with 10 bases fitting TRBD1. This CDR3 has 14 residues. Per germline, CDR1 MDHEN and CDR2 SYDVKM. J gave up 5 bases and V 3 bases, and 4 bases lay outside the gene matches. CDR3 coding DNA: TGTGCCAGCAGTTTGGGACAGGGGTCCCACGAGCAGTACTTC. Its translation is CASSLGQGSHEQYF.

The J gene is TRBJ2-1, the V gene TRBV6-4; 8 bases match TRBD2. Germline V gene sequence: CDR1 MRHNA, CDR2 SNTAGT. After removal of 1 base from V and 3 bases from J, the junction contained 5 bases not matched to a gene. The CDR3 covers 16 residues. CDR3 protein: CASSDYRSGDYNEQFF. In DNA, the CDR3 is TGTGCCAGCAGTGACTATCGTAGCGGGGACTACAATGAGCAGTTCTTC.

The chain joins TRBV5-1 to TRBJ2-2; D possibly corresponds to TRBD2 (6 bases). The CDR3 totals 17 residues. Germline V gives CDR1 SGHRS, CDR2 YFSETQ. Trimming pared 2 bases from V and 0 bases from J, leaving 14 bases between. The CDR3 DNA reads as TGCGCCAGCAGCTTTCATTTGGGCGGGACGAACACCGGGGAGCTGTTTTTT. It is translated as CASSFHLGGTNTGELFF. Full variable domain (missing parts from reference TRBV5-1 and TRBJ2-2): KAGVTQTPRYLIKTRGQQVTLSCSPISGHRSVSWYQQTPGQGLQFLFEYFSETQRNKGNFPGRFSGRQFSNSRSEMNVSTLELGDSALYLCASSFHLGGTNTGELFFGEGSRLTVL.

The chain recombines TRBV30 with TRBJ1-6; TRBD1 aligns across 7 bases. The CDR3 consists of 16 residues. Germline V lookup: CDR1 GTSNPN, CDR2 SVGIG (reference sequence). V shed 0 bases, J shed 7 bases, and the junction held 9 bases outside the gene matches. The CDR3 DNA is TGTGCCTGGAGTGTACAGGGGAGGGGGCAAAATTCACCCCTCCACTTT. Translation gives CAWSVQGRGQNSPLHF.

V gene TRBV3-1 (or the pseudogene TRBV3-2) combines with J gene TRBJ2-3; 14 bases are a match to TRBD2. The CDR3 runs 15 residues. Germline V gives CDR1 LGHDT, CDR2 YNNKEL (reference sequence). V gave up 5 bases and J gave up 6 bases; unmatched junction bases: 4. CDR3 sequence (DNA): TGTGCCAGCAGCACGACTAGCGGGAGGGGGGATACGCAGTATTTT. Protein sequence: CASSTTSGRGDTQYF.